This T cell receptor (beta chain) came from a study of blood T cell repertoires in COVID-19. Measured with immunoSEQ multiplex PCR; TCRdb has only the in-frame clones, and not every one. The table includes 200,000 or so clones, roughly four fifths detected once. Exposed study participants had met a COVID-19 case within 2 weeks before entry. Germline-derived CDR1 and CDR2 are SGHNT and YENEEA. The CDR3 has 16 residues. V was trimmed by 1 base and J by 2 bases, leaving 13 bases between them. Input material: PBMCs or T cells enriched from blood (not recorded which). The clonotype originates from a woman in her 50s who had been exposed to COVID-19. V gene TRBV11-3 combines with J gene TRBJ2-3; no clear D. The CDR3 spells CASSLGSGALTDTQYF. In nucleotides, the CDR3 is TGTGCCAGCAGCTTAGGTTCAGGTGCTCTCACAGATACGCAGTATTTT.